This TCR beta chain was documented in a study of Ad26.COV2.S vaccination and SARS-CoV-2 variants. Stated treatment: around 19 received Ad26.COV2.S at low or high dose, single or two shots; about 5 received placebo; per-sample allocation not given. Samples analyzed were those drawn on day 63 after the first vaccine or placebo injection. Participants' vaccine, an Ad26 vector, delivered Wuhan-strain SARS-CoV-2 spike. The V gene's germline CDR1 is SEHNR and CDR2 FQNEAQ (reference sequence). Trimming took 0 bases from V and 10 from J, leaving 15 bases between them. The CDR3 is 14 amino acids. Sequencing used immunoSEQ multiplex PCR; TCRdb keeps in-frame clones, though not all of them. The repertoire holds 300,000 to 400,000 clones, with roughly 90% as singletons.

V gene TRBV7-9 combines with J gene TRBJ1-2, with D hard to call. This receptor was taken from a person aged 18-65 years who received the Ad26.COV2.S COVID-19 vaccine or a placebo. The sequenced sample was peripheral blood, obtained in a trial of Ad26.COV2.S vaccine versus placebo. This CDR3 is CASSLAGSGWDYTF. The CDR3 nucleotides read TGTGCCAGCAGCTTAGCGGGGTCAGGCTGGGACTACACCTTC.